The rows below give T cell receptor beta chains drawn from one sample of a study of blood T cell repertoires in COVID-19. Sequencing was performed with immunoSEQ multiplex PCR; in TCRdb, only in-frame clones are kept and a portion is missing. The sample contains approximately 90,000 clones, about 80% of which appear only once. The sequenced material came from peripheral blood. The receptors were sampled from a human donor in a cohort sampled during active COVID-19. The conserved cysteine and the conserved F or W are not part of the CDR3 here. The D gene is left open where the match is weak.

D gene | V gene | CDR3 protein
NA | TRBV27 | ASSSNLAPDEQY
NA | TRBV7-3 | ASSSANTGELF
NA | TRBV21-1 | ASSWTGGNQPQH
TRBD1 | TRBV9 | ASSVGRGQGYT
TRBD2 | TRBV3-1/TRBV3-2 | ASSRYGTSRHTGELF
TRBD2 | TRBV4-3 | ASSQAAGGGYTDTQY
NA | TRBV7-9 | ASSSGTAKDFNSPLH
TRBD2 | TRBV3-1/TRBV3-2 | ASSQVGRAIIGELF
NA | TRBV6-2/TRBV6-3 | ASSYLRARDTQY
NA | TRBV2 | ASSSRTGTGELF
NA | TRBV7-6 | ASSPTGIAFGNQPQH
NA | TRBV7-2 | ASSLAGYYNEQF
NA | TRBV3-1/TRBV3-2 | ASSQRTLAKNIQY
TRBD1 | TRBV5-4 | ASSGGQGRFEQY
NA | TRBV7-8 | ASSPGGRGNTEAF
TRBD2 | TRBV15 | ATSRPYRTSGGLENTGELF
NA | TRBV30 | ACPTSSRDWPLH
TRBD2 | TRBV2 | ASSPDWGGETQY
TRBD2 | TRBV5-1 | ASSYKSGTSGTGELF
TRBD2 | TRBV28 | ASLQNWGGKNEQF
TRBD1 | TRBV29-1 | SVEQGAGGYT
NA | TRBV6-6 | ASTAGIYEQY
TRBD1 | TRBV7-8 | ASSPRQGTNEQF
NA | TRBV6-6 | ASSYSVQTYGETQY
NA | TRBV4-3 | ASSQGTLVIPDTQY
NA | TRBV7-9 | ASSFSQGFYTGELF
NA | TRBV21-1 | ASRKGDENTEAF
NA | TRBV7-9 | ASSTKPGTSEGVGELF
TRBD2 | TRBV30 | AAQAAGQETQY
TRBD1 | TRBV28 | ASSRRGQGGEKLF
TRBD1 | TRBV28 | ASSPPDRGYSPLH
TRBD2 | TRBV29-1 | SVDTTSGGGTDTQY
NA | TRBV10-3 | AISEGDNSYEQY
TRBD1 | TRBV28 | ASRTTGGRNTEAF
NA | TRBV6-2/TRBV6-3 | ASSRGGETQY
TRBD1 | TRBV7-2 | ASSFRDRVSSEQY
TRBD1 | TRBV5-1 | ASSLQGTGGSYEQY
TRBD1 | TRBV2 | ASSRSGQGYNQPQH
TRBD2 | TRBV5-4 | ASSRDWTRYNTQY
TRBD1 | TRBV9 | ASSPWTGDNEKLF
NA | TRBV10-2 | ASSEPSRGQPQH
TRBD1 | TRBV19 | ASRRDRVTGELF
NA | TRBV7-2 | ASSSGTHPKKLF
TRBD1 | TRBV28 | ASSPPRGTGDYGYT
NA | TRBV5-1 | ASSSEPGHPTDTQY
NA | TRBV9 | ASSVEPTNEKLF
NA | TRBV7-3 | ASSQTTLENNEQF
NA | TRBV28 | ASSPGDMRSYEQY
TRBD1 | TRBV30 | AWSTTGGLETQY
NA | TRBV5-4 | ASSSSQGLWETQY
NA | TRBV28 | ASSFFHEQY
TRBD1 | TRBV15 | ATSQTGVGGSGNTIY